This T cell receptor beta chain was documented in a study of blood T cell repertoires in COVID-19. Turning to the study itself: From the United States, Italy and Spain came samples of acute and convalescent COVID-19. Sample material is recorded as cDNA or gDNA derived from T cells, B-cell-depleted T cells, or PBMCs.

Sequenced by immunoSEQ multiplex PCR; TCRdb stores in-frame clones only, minus some. This sample has fewer than 110,000 clones, with 85% to 90% found just once. This clonotype was obtained from a human donor in a cohort sampled during active COVID-19. The sample consisted of peripheral blood.

The CDR3 loop is CASRAQQGAYEQYF. CDR3 DNA sequence: TGCGCCAGCCGTGCCCAACAGGGGGCCTACGAGCAGTACTTC. This chain links TRBV10-2 with TRBJ2-7, with 8 positions matching TRBD1. This CDR3 has 14 amino acids. The germline V gene encodes CDR1 WSHSY and CDR2 SAAADI. V shed 8 bases and J 2 bases; nucleotides not matched to a gene: 8.